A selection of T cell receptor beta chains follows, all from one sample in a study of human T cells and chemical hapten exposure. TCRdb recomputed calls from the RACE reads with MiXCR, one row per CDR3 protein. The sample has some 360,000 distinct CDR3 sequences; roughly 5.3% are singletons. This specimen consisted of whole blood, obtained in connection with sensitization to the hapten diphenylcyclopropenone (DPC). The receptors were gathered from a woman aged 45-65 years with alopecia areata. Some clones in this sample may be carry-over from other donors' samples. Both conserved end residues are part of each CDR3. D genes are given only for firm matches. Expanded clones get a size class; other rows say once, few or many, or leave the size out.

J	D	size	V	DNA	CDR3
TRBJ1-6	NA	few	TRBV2	TGTGCCAGCACAGGGTATCTAACTAATTCACCCCTCCACTTT	CASTGYLTNSPLHF
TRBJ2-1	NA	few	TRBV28	TGTGCCAGCAGAGGTCCGAGCTCCTACAATGAGCAGTTCTTC	CASRGPSSYNEQFF
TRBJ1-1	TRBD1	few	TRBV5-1	TGCGCCAGCAGCATCAGACAGGGGACGAACACTGAAGCTTTCTTT	CASSIRQGTNTEAFF
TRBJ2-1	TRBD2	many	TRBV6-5	TGTGCCAGCAGTTACGGTCTAGCGGGGGGGGTCTCCTACAATGAGCAGTTCTTC	CASSYGLAGGVSYNEQFF
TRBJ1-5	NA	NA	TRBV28	TGTGCCAGCAGTTTTGAGGGAGGTTTGGGCAATCAGCCCCAGCATTTT	CASSFEGGLGNQPQHF
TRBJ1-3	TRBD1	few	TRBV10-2	TGCGCCACCACAGGGGCGAGAGGAAACACCATATATTTT	CATTGARGNTIYF
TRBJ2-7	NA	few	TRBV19	TGTGCCACTTACTCCAACTACGAGCAGTACTTC	CATYSNYEQYF
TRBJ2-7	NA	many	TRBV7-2	TGTGCCAGCAGCTTAGTTCAGAGCTCCTACGAGCAGTACTTC	CASSLVQSSYEQYF
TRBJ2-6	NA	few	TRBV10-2	TGCGCCAGCCAACGACAGATCTCTGGGGCCAACGTCCTGACTTTC	CASQRQISGANVLTF
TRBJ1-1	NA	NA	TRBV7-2	TGTGCCAGCAGCTTAGAAGGGCTTCTGAACACTGAAGCTTTCTTT	CASSLEGLLNTEAFF
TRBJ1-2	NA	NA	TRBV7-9	TGTGCCAGCAGCGCCGGGACCAACTATGGCTACACCTTC	CASSAGTNYGYTF
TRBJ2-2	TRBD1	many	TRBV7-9	TGTGCCGGGCTGCGAAGGGGGCGCGGCACCGGGGAGCTGTTTTTT	CAGLRRGRGTGELFF
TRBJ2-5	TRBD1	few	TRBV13	TGTGCCAGCAGTTATACCAGGGGGCGAGAGACCCAGTACTTC	CASSYTRGRETQYF
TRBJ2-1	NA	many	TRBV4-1	TGCGCCAGCAGCCAAGAAGGGGTTAGTGAGCAGTTCTTC	CASSQEGVSEQFF
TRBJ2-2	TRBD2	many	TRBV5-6	TGTGCCAGCAGCTTCCCCAGCGGGGAGGGCCGAACCGGGGAGCTGTTTTTT	CASSFPSGEGRTGELFF
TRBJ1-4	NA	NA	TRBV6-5	TGTGCCAGCAGTTACCGGCGAACTAATGAAAAACTGTTTTTT	CASSYRRTNEKLFF
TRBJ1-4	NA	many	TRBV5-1	TGCGCCAGCAGCTTAATCGGCAGGGTCGACGAAAAACTGTTTTTT	CASSLIGRVDEKLFF
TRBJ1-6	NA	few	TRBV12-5	TGTGCTAGTGGACCGGACAGCTATAATTCACCCCTCCACTTT	CASGPDSYNSPLHF
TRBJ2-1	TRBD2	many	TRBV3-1	TGTGCCAGCAGCCTTGCCGGACTAGCGGGAGGCCTCAATGAGCAGTTCTTC	CASSLAGLAGGLNEQFF
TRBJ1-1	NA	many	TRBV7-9	TGTGCCAGCAGCTTAACCTCGACGGTTAACACTGAAGCTTTCTTT	CASSLTSTVNTEAFF
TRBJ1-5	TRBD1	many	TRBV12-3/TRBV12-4	TGTGCCAGCAGTTTTCTCGGGACAGGGGACCAGCCCCAGCATTTT	CASSFLGTGDQPQHF
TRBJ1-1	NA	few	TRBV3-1	TGTGCCAGCAGCCAAGTGGCGGGTTCGAACACTGAAGCTTTCTTT	CASSQVAGSNTEAFF
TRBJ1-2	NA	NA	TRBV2	TGTGCCAGCAGTGCTGACCCCAATCCCTATGGCTACACCTTC	CASSADPNPYGYTF
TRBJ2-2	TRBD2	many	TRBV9	TGTGCCAGCAGCGTAGTGACTAGCGGGAGTTCGAGCGGGGAGCTGTTTTTT	CASSVVTSGSSSGELFF
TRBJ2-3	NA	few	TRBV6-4	TGTGCCAGCCCCCCCCGGTGGCGGGGTCACGGTAATAGCACAGATACGCAGTATTTT	CASPPRWRGHGNSTDTQYF
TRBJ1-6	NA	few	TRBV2	TGTGCCAGCAGTGAAAATTCACCCCTCCACTTT	CASSENSPLHF
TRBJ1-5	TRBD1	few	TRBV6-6	TGTGCCAGCAATCTCCTCCAGGGGGGGTATAGCAATCAGCCCCAGCATTTT	CASNLLQGGYSNQPQHF
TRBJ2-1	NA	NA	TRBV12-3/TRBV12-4	TGTGCCAGCATCATTTGGTCCCTAAGCTCCTACAATGAGCAGTTCTTC	CASIIWSLSSYNEQFF
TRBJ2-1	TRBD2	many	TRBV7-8	TGTGCCAGCACCGCTCGGGCTAGCGGGGGGGCCTCCGACAATGAGCAGTTCTTC	CASTARASGGASDNEQFF
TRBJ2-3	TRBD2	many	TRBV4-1	TGCGCCAGCAGCCAAGATCCCGGCGGGGGGGCGACAGATACGCAGTATTTT	CASSQDPGGGATDTQYF
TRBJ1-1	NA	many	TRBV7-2	TGTGCCAGCAGCTTCACAGGGCGGCTCACTGAAGCTTTCTTT	CASSFTGRLTEAFF
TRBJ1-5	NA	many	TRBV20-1	TGCAGTGCTAGACAGGGCCCGAATCAGCCCCAGCATTTT	CSARQGPNQPQHF
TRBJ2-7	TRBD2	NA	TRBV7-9	TGTGCCAGCAGCTTGTCAGCGGGGGAATCCTACGAGCAGTACTTC	CASSLSAGESYEQYF
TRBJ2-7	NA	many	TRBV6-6	TGTGCCAGCACCTCGCCTTCCTACGAGCAGTACTTC	CASTSPSYEQYF
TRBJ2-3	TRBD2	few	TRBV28	TGTGCCAGCGCCGGGCTAGCGGGAGCTTTAACGTATTTT	CASAGLAGALTYF
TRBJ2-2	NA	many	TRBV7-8	TGTGCCAGCAGCTTAGTGGCAGCGGGTCCCGGGGAGCTGTTTTTT	CASSLVAAGPGELFF
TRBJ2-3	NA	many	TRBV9	TGTGCCAGCAGGGAGGGGGAGCGGACAGATACGCAGTATTTT	CASREGERTDTQYF
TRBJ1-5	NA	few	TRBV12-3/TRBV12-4	TGTGCCAGCAGTTACCTCGTCAGCCCATCGAAATATCAGCCCCAGCATTTT	CASSYLVSPSKYQPQHF
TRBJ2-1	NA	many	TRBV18	TGTGCCAGCTCACCGAAAAGCGATGAGCAGTTCTTC	CASSPKSDEQFF
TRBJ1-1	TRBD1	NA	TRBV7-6	TGTGCCAGCAGCTACGGGACAGGGATTGAAGCTTTCTTT	CASSYGTGIEAFF
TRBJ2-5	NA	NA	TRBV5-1	TGCGCCAGCACTGAGGGGGTATACCAAGAGACCCAGTACTTC	CASTEGVYQETQYF
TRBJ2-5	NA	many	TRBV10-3	TGTGCCATCAGGGGTAGCGAAGAGACCCAGTACTTC	CAIRGSEETQYF
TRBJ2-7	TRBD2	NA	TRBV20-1	TGCAGTGCTAGAGTAGCGGGGGCCTACGAGCAGTACTTC	CSARVAGAYEQYF
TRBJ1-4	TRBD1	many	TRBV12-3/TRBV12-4	TGTGCCAGCAGTTCAACGGGACAGGGACGTGAAAAACTGTTTTTT	CASSSTGQGREKLFF
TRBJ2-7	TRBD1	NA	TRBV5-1	TGCGCCAGCAGCTTAACGACAGGGGGCTACGAGCAGTACTTC	CASSLTTGGYEQYF
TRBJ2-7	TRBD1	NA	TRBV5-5	TGTGCCAGCAGCTTGAAGGGACAGGCGGTGTTCTACGAGCAGTACTTC	CASSLKGQAVFYEQYF
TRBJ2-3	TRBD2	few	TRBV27	TGTGCCAGCAGTTTTAGCGGGCTTTACACAGATACGCAGTATTTT	CASSFSGLYTDTQYF
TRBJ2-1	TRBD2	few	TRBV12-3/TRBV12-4	TGTGCCAGCAGTTTAGGAGCGGGAGGCCTCCACGAGCAGTTCTTC	CASSLGAGGLHEQFF
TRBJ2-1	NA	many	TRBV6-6	TGTGCCAGCAGTTACCCCCCGACGGACCAGTTCTTC	CASSYPPTDQFF
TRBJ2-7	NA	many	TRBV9	TGTGCCAGCAGCGTAGGGCCCGGGGGAGCCTACTACGAGCAGTACTTC	CASSVGPGGAYYEQYF
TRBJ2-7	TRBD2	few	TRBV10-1	TGCGCCAGCAGTGAAAGCGGGAGTCATTACGAGCAGTACTTC	CASSESGSHYEQYF
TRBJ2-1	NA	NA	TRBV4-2	TGTGCCAGCAGCCAAGGTAGCGCGTACAATGAGCAGTTCTTC	CASSQGSAYNEQFF
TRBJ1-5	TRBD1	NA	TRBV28	TGTGCCACCGAAAGGACAGGGCTTGGTCAGCCCCAGCATTTT	CATERTGLGQPQHF
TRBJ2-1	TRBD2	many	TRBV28	TGTGCCAGCAGTCGAGCGGGGTTACAGTTCTTC	CASSRAGLQFF
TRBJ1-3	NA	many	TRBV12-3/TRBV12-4	TGTGCCAGCAGTTTCCCGAGTGGAACTGGAAACACCATATATTTT	CASSFPSGTGNTIYF
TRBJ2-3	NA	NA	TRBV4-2	TGTGCCAGCAGCCAAGGGGGGCGGGGAAGCACAGATACGCAGTATTTT	CASSQGGRGSTDTQYF
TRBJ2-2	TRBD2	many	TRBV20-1	TGCAGTGCTAGAGGTCGAAGCGGGGCCTACACCGGGGAGCTGTTTTTT	CSARGRSGAYTGELFF
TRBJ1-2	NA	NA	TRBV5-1	TGCGCCAGCAGCTTGGGGGATCATGGCTACACCTTC	CASSLGDHGYTF
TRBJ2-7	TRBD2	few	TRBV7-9	TGTGCCAGCAGCCTCAGGACTAGCGGGAGTGGGGAGCAGTACTTC	CASSLRTSGSGEQYF
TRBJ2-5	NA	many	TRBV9	TGTGCCAGCAGCGTAGGGTCGAGCCGGGAGACCCAGTACTTC	CASSVGSSRETQYF